This TCR beta chain was sequenced during a study of CD8+CD57+ T cells in acquired aplastic anemia. Study overall: DNA per sorted CD4+ or CD8+ sample ranged 0.2 to 27.4 ug, averaging roughly 3.3 ug. Whole-study findings and limits: Overlap between patients and controls comprised just under 30 CD8+ CDR3 sequences. No significant patient-versus-control difference appeared in CD8+ Simpson's diversity.

The study profiled TCR beta VDJ and CDR3 using genomic DNA as template. TCRdb passed the reads through MiXCR, listing each CDR3 protein once. The repertoire holds 250,000 or so distinct CDR3 sequences, about 44% seen once, with 7.8% in the top ten. The CDR3 totals 15 residues. Trimming took off 3 bases at V and 0 bases at J, with 9 bases between the two ends. Flow cytometry had shown expanded CD8+CD57+ cells in the patients chosen for sequencing. The enrolled patients all had severe acquired aplastic anemia. With regard to this clonotype: Its antigen is unidentified.

This sequence was found in a human donor with aplastic anemia. This sequence joins TRBV12-3 or TRBV12-4 and TRBJ1-5; weak D call: TRBD1 (6 bases). Sequencing was done on a sample of sorted CD4+, CD8+, or CD8+CD57+ T cells (not recorded which) from PBMCs. CDR3 region: CASSFRDISNQPQHF. CDR3 nucleotides: TGTGCCAGCAGTTTCCGGGACATTAGCAATCAGCCCCAGCATTTT.